The rows below give T cell receptor beta chains drawn from one sample of a study of blood T cell repertoires in COVID-19. Produced via immunoSEQ multiplex PCR; TCRdb's table is partial and in-frame only. The sample includes a few hundred thousand clones, about 87% of them seen just once. The sequenced material came from peripheral blood. Receptors were obtained from a woman between 40 and 55 years old with acute or convalescent COVID-19. Each CDR3 is given with its conserved first and last residue. D genes are given only for firm matches. Clone size is stated in some rows and not others, as once, few, many or a class when expanded.

V	D	length	J	size	CDR3	DNA
TRBV19	TRBD1	15	TRBJ1-1	-	CASKPDREGNTEAFF	TGTGCCAGTAAACCGGACAGGGAAGGGAACACTGAAGCTTTCTTT
TRBV7-9	-	17	TRBJ1-4	few	CASSLSYDRATNEKLFF	TGTGCCAGCAGCTTAAGCTACGACAGAGCAACTAATGAAAAACTGTTTTTT
TRBV6-4	-	15	TRBJ2-3	-	CASSLTEGVSDTQYF	TGTGCCAGCAGCTTGACGGAAGGGGTTTCAGATACGCAGTATTTT
TRBV12-5	TRBD2	18	TRBJ2-3	-	CASGRSSGGAPSTDTQYF	TGTGCTAGTGGTCGTTCTAGCGGGGGGGCCCCTAGCACAGATACGCAGTATTTT
TRBV10-3	-	14	TRBJ1-2	-	CAIKAGEGNYGYTF	TGTGCCATCAAGGCAGGGGAAGGCAACTATGGCTACACCTTC
TRBV18	TRBD1	14	TRBJ1-2	-	CASSHSTGGYGYTF	TGTGCCAGCTCACACTCGACAGGGGGCTATGGCTACACCTTC
TRBV4-2	-	14	TRBJ1-5	once	CASSPVREGQPQHF	TGTGCCAGCAGCCCCGTCAGGGAGGGTCAGCCCCAGCATTTT
TRBV7-6	TRBD2	15	TRBJ2-1	-	CASSSGLEFYNEQFF	TGTGCCAGCAGCTCGGGACTAGAGTTCTACAATGAGCAGTTCTTC
TRBV27	-	13	TRBJ1-1	-	CASSLSSSFEAFF	TGTGCCAGCAGTTTATCTAGCTCGTTTGAAGCTTTCTTT
TRBV4-1	-	16	TRBJ2-1	-	CASSPELGGVYNEQFF	TGCGCCAGCAGCCCAGAACTAGGGGGGGTTTACAATGAGCAGTTCTTC
TRBV7-3	TRBD2	16	TRBJ2-5	-	CASSSGGRRGTETQYF	TGTGCCAGCAGCTCAGGAGGTCGGCGGGGGACAGAGACCCAGTACTTC
TRBV5-6	-	14	TRBJ1-1	-	CASSLIGRLAEAFF	TGTGCCAGCAGCTTGATAGGGAGGCTCGCTGAAGCTTTCTTT
TRBV2	-	14	TRBJ1-1	-	CARLRRRSNTEAFF	TGTGCCAGGCTCAGGAGGAGGTCGAACACTGAAGCTTTCTTT
TRBV7-2	TRBD1	15	TRBJ1-5	-	CASSSRGYSNQPQHF	TGTGCCAGCAGCTCCAGGGGGTATAGCAATCAGCCCCAGCATTTT
TRBV6-6	TRBD1	14	TRBJ1-5	-	CASSRGQESQPQHF	TGTGCCAGCAGCCGCGGACAGGAAAGTCAGCCCCAGCATTTT
TRBV2	-	16	TRBJ1-6	-	CASSEAIGWERSPLHF	TGTGCCAGCAGTGAGGCCATTGGCTGGGAGAGGTCACCCCTCCACTTT
TRBV3-1/TRBV3-2	-	14	TRBJ1-1	-	CASSPNREGRQAFF	TGTGCCAGCAGCCCTAACAGGGAAGGGAGACAAGCTTTCTTT
TRBV6-5	-	13	TRBJ1-4	-	CASSYGGEEKLFF	TGTGCCAGCAGTTACGGGGGCGAGGAAAAACTGTTTTTT
TRBV6-1	-	17	TRBJ1-1	-	CASSGPGGSGANTEAFF	TGTGCCAGCAGTGGACCCGGGGGGTCAGGCGCTAACACTGAAGCTTTCTTT
TRBV12-3/TRBV12-4	-	12	TRBJ1-1	-	CASSPAAPEAFF	TGTGCCAGCAGTCCGGCGGCCCCTGAAGCTTTCTTT
TRBV5-1	TRBD1	12	TRBJ1-2	-	CASGGTGASYTF	TGCGCCAGCGGTGGGACAGGGGCGAGTTACACCTTC
TRBV11-2	TRBD1	15	TRBJ1-3	-	CASSRGTGGRNTIYF	TGTGCCAGCAGCCGCGGGACAGGGGGGAGAAACACCATATATTTT
TRBV30	TRBD1	13	TRBJ1-1	-	CAWGRGMNTEAFF	TGTGCCTGGGGCAGGGGGATGAACACTGAAGCTTTCTTT
TRBV11-1	TRBD1	15	TRBJ2-5	once	CASSSGQGTSKTQYF	TGTGCCAGCAGCTCGGGACAGGGTACAAGTAAGACCCAGTACTTC
TRBV5-1	TRBD1	17	TRBJ1-2	-	CASSSGQGPSGNYGYTF	TGCGCCAGCAGCTCTGGACAGGGGCCATCAGGGAACTATGGCTACACCTTC
TRBV6-5	-	13	TRBJ2-1	-	CASCLSSYNEQFF	TGTGCCAGCTGCCTGAGCTCCTACAATGAGCAGTTCTTC
TRBV18	-	14	TRBJ2-4	-	CASSPEGNKNIQYF	TGTGCCAGCTCACCGGAGGGGAACAAAAACATTCAGTACTTC
TRBV7-2	TRBD2	17	TRBJ2-1	-	CASSPTPTASGDNEQFF	TGTGCCAGCAGCCCAACGCCTACGGCTAGCGGGGACAATGAGCAGTTCTTC
TRBV6-4	TRBD1	18	TRBJ1-4	-	CASSLSKRIRDRNEKLFF	TGTGCCAGCAGTCTTAGTAAACGCATCCGGGACAGGAATGAAAAACTGTTTTTT
TRBV11-2	TRBD2	17	TRBJ2-4	once	CASSLVGLADTKNIQYF	TGTGCCAGCAGCTTAGTAGGACTAGCGGACACCAAAAACATTCAGTACTTC
TRBV14	-	15	TRBJ1-4	-	CASSQVGRNNEKLFF	TGTGCCAGCAGCCAAGTGGGCCGGAATAATGAAAAACTGTTTTTT
TRBV11-2	-	16	TRBJ1-1	once	CASSLGEPRDNTEAFF	TGTGCCAGCAGCTTAGGAGAGCCAAGAGATAACACTGAAGCTTTCTTT
TRBV4-1	-	20	TRBJ2-3	-	CASSQVNWGVGPTSTDTQYF	TGCGCCAGCAGCCAAGTTAATTGGGGGGTCGGGCCGACTAGCACAGATACGCAGTATTTT
TRBV2	TRBD1	17	TRBJ2-1	-	CASSHPQGQRSYNEQFF	TGTGCCAGCAGCCACCCCCAGGGACAGCGCTCCTACAATGAGCAGTTCTTC
TRBV7-8	TRBD1	14	TRBJ1-2	-	CASRRSTGGVGYTF	TGTGCCAGCAGACGCTCGACAGGGGGCGTAGGTTACACCTTC
TRBV9	-	16	TRBJ1-2	once	CASSAQPGTAEGGYTF	TGTGCCAGCAGCGCCCAACCCGGGACGGCGGAGGGAGGCTACACCTTC
TRBV21-1	-	17	TRBJ2-2	-	CASSTRQGRGNTGELFF	TGTGCCAGCAGCACCAGACAGGGGCGGGGGAACACCGGGGAGCTGTTTTTT
TRBV5-1	TRBD1	15	TRBJ2-3	-	CASSLAQGGTDTQYF	TGCGCCAGCAGCTTGGCACAGGGGGGCACAGATACGCAGTATTTT
TRBV19	TRBD1	14	TRBJ1-2	-	CASSTQGVSYGYTF	TGTGCCAGTAGTACGCAGGGGGTCTCCTATGGCTACACCTTC
TRBV19	TRBD1	13	TRBJ2-4	-	CASTDRGRNIQYF	TGTGCCAGTACCGACAGGGGGCGAAACATTCAGTACTTC
TRBV7-8	-	14	TRBJ1-1	-	CASSYRAGHTEAFF	TGTGCCAGCAGCTACAGGGCTGGGCACACTGAAGCTTTCTTT
TRBV2	-	13	TRBJ1-5	-	CASSADSNQPQHF	TGTGCCAGCAGTGCAGATAGCAATCAGCCCCAGCATTTT
TRBV7-8	TRBD1	17	TRBJ2-1	once	CASSFLVYRQGSDEQFF	TGTGCCAGCAGCTTTCTTGTTTACCGACAGGGGTCGGATGAGCAGTTCTTC
TRBV4-1	-	11	TRBJ2-1	-	CASSQVDEQFF	TGCGCCAGCAGCCAAGTCGATGAGCAGTTCTTC
TRBV4-2	-	18	TRBJ1-5	-	CASSPFRGAREDNQPQHF	TGTGCCAGCAGCCCATTTCGGGGGGCGAGGGAGGACAATCAGCCCCAGCATTTT
TRBV11-2	-	11	TRBJ1-1	-	CASSLDLEAFF	TGTGCCAGCAGCTTAGATCTTGAAGCTTTCTTT
TRBV6-5	TRBD1	13	TRBJ1-1	-	CASSRQGSTEAFF	TGTGCCAGCAGTCGACAGGGAAGCACTGAAGCTTTCTTT
TRBV11-2	-	13	TRBJ1-1	-	CASSLVSSGEAFF	TGTGCCAGCAGCTTAGTGTCGTCGGGGGAAGCTTTCTTT
TRBV27	-	14	TRBJ2-2	-	CASSLAGRVGELFF	TGTGCCAGCAGTTTGGCAGGAAGAGTCGGGGAGCTGTTTTTT
TRBV19	TRBD1	14	TRBJ1-4	-	CASSRGQNNEKLFF	TGTGCCAGTAGTCGGGGACAGAATAATGAAAAACTGTTTTTT
TRBV25-1	-	13	TRBJ1-2	-	CASSEVTGVGYTF	TGTGCCAGCAGTGAAGTAACAGGAGTCGGCTACACCTTC
TRBV2	-	14	TRBJ2-4	-	CASSRLVGENIQYF	TGTGCCAGCAGTAGACTAGTGGGGGAAAACATTCAGTACTTC
TRBV12-3/TRBV12-4	-	12	TRBJ2-2	-	CASGTLGPQLFF	TGTGCCAGCGGAACTCTGGGGCCTCAGCTGTTTTTT
TRBV3-1/TRBV3-2	-	13	TRBJ2-2	-	CASSQAGTGELFF	TGTGCCAGCAGCCAAGCAGGCACCGGGGAGCTGTTTTTT
TRBV7-3	-	13	TRBJ1-1	-	CASSTYSGTEAFF	TGTGCCAGCAGCACCTACTCGGGCACTGAAGCTTTCTTT
TRBV18	TRBD1	14	TRBJ1-2	-	CASSPGTGGNGYTF	TGTGCCAGCTCACCAGGGACAGGGGGTAATGGCTACACCTTC
TRBV5-4	-	16	TRBJ2-6	-	CASSSGQPSGANVLTF	TGTGCCAGCAGCTCCGGACAGCCGTCTGGGGCCAACGTCCTGACTTTC
TRBV7-2	TRBD1	16	TRBJ1-5	-	CASRPTGGSSNQPQHF	TGTGCCAGCAGGCCGACAGGGGGCTCTAGCAATCAGCCCCAGCATTTT
TRBV5-1	-	16	TRBJ1-1	many	CASSFFGYGGLTEAFF	TGCGCCAGCAGCTTCTTCGGCTACGGGGGTTTAACTGAAGCTTTCTTT